Included here is one T cell receptor beta chain sequence, with context. This specimen comes from a study of blood T cell repertoires in COVID-19. Whole-study context: Samples came from the United States, Italy and Spain, spanning acute and convalescent COVID-19. From T cells, B-cell-depleted T cells, or PBMCs came the material, which was cDNA or gDNA.

The CDR3 is 13 residues long. CDR1 KGHSH and CDR2 LQKENI come from the germline V gene. V was cut by 2 bases and J by 7 bases, with 11 bases left in between. In the authors' methods: Estimation of nucleated cell counts was performed using reference gene primer amplification. Measured with immunoSEQ multiplex PCR; TCRdb has only the in-frame clones, and not every one. Clone size and V and J calls were adopted from that table, with D and trimming inferred from the DNA. Of roughly 200,000 clones in the sample, 65% to 85% were seen once. This TCR came from an elderly woman with acute or convalescent COVID-19. The sample taken for sequencing was peripheral blood. The V gene is TRBV18, the J gene TRBJ1-2; D is unclear. The CDR3 is CASSPSSGLGYTF. As DNA, the CDR3 is TGTGCCAGCTCACCATCCTCCGGTCTTGGCTACACCTTC.